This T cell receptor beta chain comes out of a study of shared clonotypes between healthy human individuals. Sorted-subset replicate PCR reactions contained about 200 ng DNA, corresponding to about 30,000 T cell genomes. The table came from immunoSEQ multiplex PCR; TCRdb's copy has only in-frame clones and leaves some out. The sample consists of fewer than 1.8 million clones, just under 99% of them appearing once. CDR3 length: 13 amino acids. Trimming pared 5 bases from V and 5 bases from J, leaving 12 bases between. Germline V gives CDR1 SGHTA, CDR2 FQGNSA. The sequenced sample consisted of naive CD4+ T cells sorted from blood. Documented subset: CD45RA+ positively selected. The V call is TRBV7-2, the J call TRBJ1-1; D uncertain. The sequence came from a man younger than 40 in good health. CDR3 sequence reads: CASSGSRGTEAFF. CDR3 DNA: TGTGCCAGCAGCGGGAGCCGAGGGACTGAAGCTTTCTTT.